Listed below are T cell receptor beta chains from one sample, sequenced in a study of T-cell reconstitution after alpha-beta-depleted transplantation in children. TCRdb redid the calling of the PCR reads with MiXCR, one entry per CDR3 protein. Altogether approximately 650,000 distinct CDR3 sequences are present, around 14% being singletons, with the ten largest covering 0.79%. The sequencing here drew on PBMCs, taken before TCRalphabeta/CD19-depleted stem cell transplant. All receptors come from a girl aged 2 to 10 with congenital amegakaryocytic thrombocytopenia, due to receive a stem cell transplant. Each CDR3 is given with its conserved first and last residue. Fields, in order: J gene, V gene, CDR3 protein.

>TRBJ2-2|TRBV5-1
CASSFPGGSNTGELFF
>TRBJ1-1|TRBV12-3/TRBV12-4
CASTSTGTGGLTEAFF
>TRBJ2-5|TRBV15
CATSRDDLGSQETQYF
>TRBJ1-4|TRBV20-1
CSARMGTNEKLFF
>TRBJ1-1|TRBV6-5
CASSYPDRASEAFF
>TRBJ2-2|TRBV10-1
CASKVDSTGELFF
>TRBJ2-1|TRBV28
CASSLTSGTPSYNEQFF
>TRBJ2-2|TRBV20-1
CSARVSGRVDTGELFF
>TRBJ2-1|TRBV2
CARAGLVF
>TRBJ2-7|TRBV19
CASKDQAWAGEQYF
>TRBJ1-1|TRBV27
CASRDSHTEAFF
>TRBJ2-5|TRBV20-1
CSARSLMRVKTQYF
>TRBJ2-3|TRBV5-4
CASSRGPATDTQYF
>TRBJ2-5|TRBV20-1
CSAPYGLETQYF
>TRBJ2-1|TRBV20-1
CSGGGVAHNEQFF
>TRBJ2-7|TRBV20-1
CSARRWGNVYEQYF
>TRBJ1-1|TRBV5-1
CASSSQTGLNTEAFF
>TRBJ2-5|TRBV7-9
CASSSRRPQGWGETQYF
>TRBJ2-7|TRBV29-1
CSVEAPGYEQYF
>TRBJ2-3|TRBV5-1
CASSLDRVRWAGDRSTDTQYF
>TRBJ2-3|TRBV2
CASTRSGGGRDTQYF
>TRBJ2-2|TRBV2
CASRADFVGELFF
>TRBJ2-1|TRBV27
CASSLTINNEQFF
>TRBJ2-2|TRBV10-3
CAARLAGDTGELFF
>TRBJ2-7|TRBV10-2
CATTFRDFDSYEQYF
>TRBJ2-7|TRBV20-1
CSARGQGDRGNEQYF
>TRBJ2-1|TRBV7-2
CASSGRGGNEQFF
>TRBJ2-7|TRBV20-1
CSAWYGSGTYEQYF
>TRBJ1-1|TRBV20-1
CSASAGGYVAFF
>TRBJ2-7|TRBV4-1
CASSQDGTDYEQYF
>TRBJ2-2|TRBV12-3/TRBV12-4
CASVLVGELFF
>TRBJ2-7|TRBV12-3/TRBV12-4
CASSSYDSGDDSYEQYF
>TRBJ2-7|TRBV5-1
CASSLEAGSSLEQYF
>TRBJ2-1|TRBV7-9
CASSLAGSIREQFF
>TRBJ1-1|TRBV5-1
CASSLEGRNTEAFF
>TRBJ2-5|TRBV10-2
CASSLQAFQETQYF
>TRBJ2-1|TRBV20-1
CSASASGPYNEQFF
>TRBJ2-7|TRBV20-1
CSARAGHLSYEQYF
>TRBJ2-1|TRBV7-9
CASSVATSVYYNEQFF
>TRBJ2-7|TRBV27
CASSPGLRYEQYF
>TRBJ2-7|TRBV4-1
CASSHGLWREQYF
>TRBJ2-7|TRBV5-1
CASSFPPNDYEQYF
>TRBJ2-3|TRBV7-6
CASSLAVASGTDTQYF
>TRBJ2-1|TRBV15
CATSRENNNEQFF
>TRBJ1-6|TRBV28
CASSYSNSPLHF
>TRBJ1-4|TRBV6-5
CASRSGTGGEKLFF
>TRBJ2-1|TRBV11-2
CASSNLRGGHNEQFF
>TRBJ2-1|TRBV7-6
CASSLLRGGNNEQFF
>TRBJ2-5|TRBV12-3/TRBV12-4
CAISSQLRLAARREETQYF
>TRBJ2-7|TRBV29-1
CSVRASGPYEQYF